This TCR beta chain derives from a study of cytomegalovirus exposure and HLA in healthy donors. This PCR relied on a set of 60 Vbeta primers and 13 Jbeta primers. The table came from immunoSEQ multiplex PCR; TCRdb's copy has only in-frame clones and leaves some out. In the table there are some 140,000 clones, roughly three quarters of which are singletons. With 2 bases removed from V and 3 bases from J, the gap between germline ends came to 13 bases. The germline V gene has CDR1 MNHEY and CDR2 SVGAGI. This CDR3 comprises 15 residues. This chain joins TRBV6-5 and TRBJ1-1, with a weak D call TRBD1 (6 bases). The sequenced sample was PBMCs. The clonotype was recovered from a female donor in good health and CMV-seronegative. The CDR3, as DNA: TGTGCCAGCAGTTACCCAGGACAGTTCTACACTGAAGCTTTCTTT. The encoded protein is CASSYPGQFYTEAFF.